This entry lists 2 T cell receptor beta chains sequenced from one sample in a study of CD8 T cells in Susac syndrome. Random hexamers were used to reverse transcribe about 0.5 to 1 ug of RNA. Using its own MiXCR run on the immunoSEQ multiplex PCR reads, TCRdb lists one record per CDR3 protein. The table lists 130,000 or so distinct CDR3 sequences, roughly 95% of them singletons. Sequences were obtained from CD4+ T cells from PBMCs. The source of these receptors is a human donor with multiple sclerosis.

This chain joins TRBV12-3 or TRBV12-4 and TRBJ1-1, with D hard to call. The CDR3 is 12 residues long. V lost 7 bases to trimming and J lost 11 bases, with 17 bases between them. The CDR3 is CASILDRREAFF. The CDR3 DNA follows: TGTGCCAGCATCTTGGATCGGCGGGAGGCTTTCTTT.

The chain recombines TRBV6-6 with TRBJ1-5, with 7 bases lining up with TRBD1. The V gene's germline CDR1 is MNHNY and CDR2 SVGAGI (reference sequence). V lost 6 bases to trimming and J lost 0 bases; unmatched junction nucleotides: 8. This CDR3 has 16 residues. This CDR3 is CASRSEGQPSNQPQHF. As DNA, the CDR3 is TGTGCCAGCAGGTCCGAGGGACAGCCTAGCAATCAGCCCCAGCATTTT.